Reported below is one T cell receptor beta chain. Its antigen is not identified. The sample originates from a study of shared clonotypes between healthy human individuals. CD8 cells classed as naive were CD45RO-negative and positively selected for CCR7, excluding terminally differentiated effector memory CD45RA+ cells. The donors were all Caucasian adults (living in Nashville, Tennessee). Study conclusions and caveats: Read depth was anticipated to influence clonotype sharing among donors. Compared with memory subsets, naive subsets generally had larger estimated richness. Some naive CD4 clonotypes, roughly 5%, turned up in common across several donors.

Measured with immunoSEQ multiplex PCR; TCRdb has only the in-frame clones, and not every one. This table holds more than 550,000 clones, about 90% found once. The specimen sequenced was naive CD8+ T cells sorted from blood. This sequence originates from a man aged 30 to 45 in good health.

CDR3 nucleotides: TGTGCCAGCAGTGGATGGGGTAGCGGGGGCCTACAAGAGACCCAGTACTTC. Encoded protein: CASSGWGSGGLQETQYF. The gene calls are TRBV27 and TRBJ2-5; TRBD2 matches 9 bases. V was clipped by 5 bases and J by 2 bases; unmatched bases: 12. CDR1 MNHEY and CDR2 SMNVEV come from the germline V gene (reference sequence). The CDR3 covers 17 residues.